What follows is one TCR beta chain and its context. V gave up 4 bases and J gave up 8 bases; unmatched junction bases: 6. CDR1 and CDR2 (germline): MGHRA, YSYEKL. The CDR3 is made up of 15 amino acids. This entry is derived from a study of blood T cell repertoires in COVID-19. Study context: Acute-phase and convalescent COVID-19 samples originated in the United States, Italy and Spain.

As originally analysed: Estimated nucleated cell counts came from reference gene primer amplification. Profiling relied on immunoSEQ multiplex PCR, and the TCRdb table lists in-frame clones only, not all of them. That table gives V, J and clone size, and the DNA gave D and trimming. The sample contains around 55,000 clones, about 93% of which appear only once. V is TRBV4-1 and J is TRBJ1-4; 11 bases fit TRBD1. Material for sequencing was peripheral blood. This clonotype was sampled from a human donor with active COVID-19. The donor label of this sample is uncertain. CDR3 sequence: CASSPWGQGEEKLFF. The CDR3 nucleotides read TGCGCCAGCAGCCCTTGGGGACAGGGGGAAGAAAAACTGTTTTTT.